This section outlines one T cell receptor beta chain sequence together with its context. Original data processing: Amplified reference gene primers provided the basis for estimating nucleated cell counts. TCRdb keeps only in-frame clones here, not all; method: immunoSEQ multiplex PCR. V and J calls and clone size come straight from that table; D and trimming were deduced from the DNA. The repertoire holds around 130,000 clones, roughly 90% seen once, with 4% to 5.5% in the top ten. V was shortened by 6 bases and J by 4 bases, with 12 bases between the two germline ends. Per the germline V gene, CDR1 is SNHLY and CDR2 is FYNNEI. The CDR3 sequence is 13 residues long. The sample is drawn from a study of blood T cell repertoires in COVID-19. Background on the study: Some COVID-19 samples were acute and others convalescent; all came from the United States, Italy and Spain. T cells, B-cell-depleted T cells, or PBMCs provided the cDNA or gDNA that served as material.

This sequence joins TRBV2 and TRBJ1-2; D is undetermined. Sequencing used peripheral blood. The TCR was taken from a middle-aged man with acute or convalescent COVID-19. The CDR3 coding sequence is TGTGCCAGCAGACTTCGACAAGTCTATGGCTACACCTTC. Translated, it gives CASRLRQVYGYTF.